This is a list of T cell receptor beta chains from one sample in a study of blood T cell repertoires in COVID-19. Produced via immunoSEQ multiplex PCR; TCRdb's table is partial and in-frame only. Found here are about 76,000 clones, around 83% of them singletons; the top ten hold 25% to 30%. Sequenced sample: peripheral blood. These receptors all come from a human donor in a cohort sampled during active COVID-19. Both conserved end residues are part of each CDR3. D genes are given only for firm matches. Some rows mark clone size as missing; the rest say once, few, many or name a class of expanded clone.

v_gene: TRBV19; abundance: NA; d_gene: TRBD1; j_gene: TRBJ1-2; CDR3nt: TGTGCCAGTAGTATAGGGCGGGGACAGTTCTACACCTTC; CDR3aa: CASSIGRGQFYTF
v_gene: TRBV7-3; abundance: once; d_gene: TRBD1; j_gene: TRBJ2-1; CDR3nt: TGTGCCAGCAGCTTAAACAGGGGGTGGAATGAGCAGTTCTTC; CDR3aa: CASSLNRGWNEQFF
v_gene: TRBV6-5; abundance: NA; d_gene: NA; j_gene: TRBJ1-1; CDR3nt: TGTGCCAGCAGGGGACCCGGGGGCACTGAAGCTTTCTTT; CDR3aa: CASRGPGGTEAFF
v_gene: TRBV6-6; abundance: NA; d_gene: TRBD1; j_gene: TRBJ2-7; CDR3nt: TGTGCCAGCAGTTACGGGCAGGGGGCGGGGGAGCAGTACTTC; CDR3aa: CASSYGQGAGEQYF
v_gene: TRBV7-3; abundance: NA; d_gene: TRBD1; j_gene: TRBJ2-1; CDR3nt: TGTGCCAGCAGCTTAAGGATGGCGGGGGACAGGGGAGGGAATGAGCAGTTCTTC; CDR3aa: CASSLRMAGDRGGNEQFF
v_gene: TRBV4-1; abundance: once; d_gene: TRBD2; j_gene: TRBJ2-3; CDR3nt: TGCGCCAGCAGCCCGCGGGAGGACGGGGATACGCAGTATTTT; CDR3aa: CASSPREDGDTQYF
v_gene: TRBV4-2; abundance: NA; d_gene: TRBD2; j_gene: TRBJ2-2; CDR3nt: TGTGCCAGCAGCCAAGAAAGGGAACTAGCGGGGGGGAACACCGGGGAGCTGTTTTTT; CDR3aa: CASSQERELAGGNTGELFF
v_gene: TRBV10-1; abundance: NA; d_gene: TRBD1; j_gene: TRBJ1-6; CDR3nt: TGCGCCAGCAGCCCAGGGGGGAATTCACCCCTCCACTTT; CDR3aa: CASSPGGNSPLHF
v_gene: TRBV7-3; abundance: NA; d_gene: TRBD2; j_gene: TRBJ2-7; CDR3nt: TGTGCCAGCAGCTTAGCGGGGGGGAACGAGCAGTACTTC; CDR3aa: CASSLAGGNEQYF
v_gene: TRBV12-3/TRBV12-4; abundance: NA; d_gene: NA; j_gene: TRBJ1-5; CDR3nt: TGTGCCAGCAGTTTGAGAAGTGATCAGCCCCAGCATTTT; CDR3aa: CASSLRSDQPQHF
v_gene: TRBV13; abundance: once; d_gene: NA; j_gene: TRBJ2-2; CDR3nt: TGTGCCAGCAGCTTAGTGGTAGCGTCGAACACCGGGGAGCTGTTTTTT; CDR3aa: CASSLVVASNTGELFF
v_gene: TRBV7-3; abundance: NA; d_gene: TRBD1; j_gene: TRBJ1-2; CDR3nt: TGTGCCAGCAGCTTCACAGGGGACGAGGGCTACACCTTC; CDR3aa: CASSFTGDEGYTF
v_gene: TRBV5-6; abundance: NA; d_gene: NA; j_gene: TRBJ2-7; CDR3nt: TGTGCCAGCAGCTTGTGGGACACCGACGAGCAGTACTTC; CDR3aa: CASSLWDTDEQYF
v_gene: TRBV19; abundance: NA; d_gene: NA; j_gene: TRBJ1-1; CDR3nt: TGTGCCAGTACGGGGGGGTCCCTCATGAACACTGAAGCTTTCTTT; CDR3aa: CASTGGSLMNTEAFF
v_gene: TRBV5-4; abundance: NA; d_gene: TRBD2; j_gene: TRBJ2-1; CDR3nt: TGTGCCAGCAGCTTGGGACTGCGGGGGGATAATGAGCAGTTCTTC; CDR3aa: CASSLGLRGDNEQFF
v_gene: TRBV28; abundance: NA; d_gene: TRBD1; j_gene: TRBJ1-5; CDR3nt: TGTGCCAGCAGCCCTGACAGGGGCTATAGCAATCAGCCCCAGCATTTT; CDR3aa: CASSPDRGYSNQPQHF
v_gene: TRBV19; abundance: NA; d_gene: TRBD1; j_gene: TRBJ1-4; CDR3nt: TGTGCCAGTAGTACAATAGACACAGGGGGCGGTGAAAAACTGTTTTTT; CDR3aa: CASSTIDTGGGEKLFF
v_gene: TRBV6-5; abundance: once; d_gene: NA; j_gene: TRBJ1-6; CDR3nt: TGTGCCAGCAAAACTACAGGCTCACCCCTCCACTTT; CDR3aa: CASKTTGSPLHF
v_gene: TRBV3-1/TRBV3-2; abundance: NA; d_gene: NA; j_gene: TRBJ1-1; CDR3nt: TGTGCCAGCAGCCAGCTGCTCGATCGGGGGGCTTTCTTT; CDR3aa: CASSQLLDRGAFF
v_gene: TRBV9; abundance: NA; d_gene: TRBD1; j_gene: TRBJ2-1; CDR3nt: TGTGCCAGCAGCGTCCGGGACAGCCTAAACAATGAGCAGTTCTTC; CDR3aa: CASSVRDSLNNEQFF
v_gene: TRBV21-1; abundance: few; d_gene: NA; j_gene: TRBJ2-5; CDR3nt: TGTGCCAGCAGCAAATGTTCCGTCAGGGACAGGGGGCGCAAAGAGACCCAGTACTTC; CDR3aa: CASSKCSVRDRGRKETQYF
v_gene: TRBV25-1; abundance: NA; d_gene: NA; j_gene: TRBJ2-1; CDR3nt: TGTGCCAGCAGCCCGGGGGGGACAGACTTTCGTGAGCAGTTCTTC; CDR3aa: CASSPGGTDFREQFF
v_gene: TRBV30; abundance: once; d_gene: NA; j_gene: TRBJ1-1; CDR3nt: TGTGCCTCTCACTCGGGATACAACACTGAAGCTTTCTTT; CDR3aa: CASHSGYNTEAFF
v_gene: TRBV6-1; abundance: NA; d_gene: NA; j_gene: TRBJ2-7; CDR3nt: TGTGCCAGCAGTGAATTAGACAGCGCCTACGAGCAGTACTTC; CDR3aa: CASSELDSAYEQYF
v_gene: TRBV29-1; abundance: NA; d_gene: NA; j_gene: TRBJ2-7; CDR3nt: TGCAGCGTTGAAGATTGGGGGACAAATTCCTACGAGCAGTACTTC; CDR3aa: CSVEDWGTNSYEQYF
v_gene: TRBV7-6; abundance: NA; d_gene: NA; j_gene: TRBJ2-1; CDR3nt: TGTGCCAGCAGCTTAGGGCAGTACAATGAGCAGTTCTTC; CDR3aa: CASSLGQYNEQFF
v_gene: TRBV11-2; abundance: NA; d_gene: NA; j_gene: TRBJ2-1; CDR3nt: TGTGCCAGCACCAAAAGAGGAGAGTACAATGAGCAGTTCTTC; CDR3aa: CASTKRGEYNEQFF
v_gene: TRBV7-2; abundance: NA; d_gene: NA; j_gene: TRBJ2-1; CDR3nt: TGTGCCAGCAGCCCAACGGCAGGGCGCGCCTACAATGAGCAGTTCTTC; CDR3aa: CASSPTAGRAYNEQFF
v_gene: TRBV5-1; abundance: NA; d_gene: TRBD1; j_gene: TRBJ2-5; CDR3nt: TGCGCCATCCCTACCCCGACAGGGGGCGGGGAGACCCAGTACTTC; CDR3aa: CAIPTPTGGGETQYF
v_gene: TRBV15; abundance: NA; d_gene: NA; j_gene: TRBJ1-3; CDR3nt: TGTGCCACCAGCCCCGGAACAGGACCGTATCCGGCTGGAAACACCATATATTTT; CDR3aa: CATSPGTGPYPAGNTIYF
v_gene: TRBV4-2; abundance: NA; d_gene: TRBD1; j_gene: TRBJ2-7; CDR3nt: TGTGCCAGCAGCCAAGAGGTCGCTCAGGGGGACTACGAGCAGTACTTC; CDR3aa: CASSQEVAQGDYEQYF
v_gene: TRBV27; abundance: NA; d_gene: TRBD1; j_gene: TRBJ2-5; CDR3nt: TGTGCCAGCAGGGGAGGACAGGGGGCTTTGGGGACCCAGTACTTC; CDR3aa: CASRGGQGALGTQYF
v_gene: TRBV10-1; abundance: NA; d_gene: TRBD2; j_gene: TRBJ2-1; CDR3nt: TGCGCCAGCAGAGACCAACTAGCGGGGGGCCGCCAGTTCTTC; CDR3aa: CASRDQLAGGRQFF
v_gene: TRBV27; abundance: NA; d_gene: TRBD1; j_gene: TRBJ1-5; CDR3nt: TGTGCCAGCAGGAACAGGGGGCTAAAAGATAGCAATCAGCCCCAGCATTTT; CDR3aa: CASRNRGLKDSNQPQHF
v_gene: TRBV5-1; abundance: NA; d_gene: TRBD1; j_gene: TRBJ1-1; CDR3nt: TGCGCCAGCAGCTTTGCCGGGACAGGGGGCACTGAAGCTTTCTTT; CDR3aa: CASSFAGTGGTEAFF
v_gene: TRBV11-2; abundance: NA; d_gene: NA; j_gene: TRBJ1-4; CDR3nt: TGTGCCAGCAGCTTAAGCGGGGGACGGAATGAAAAACTGTTTTTT; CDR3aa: CASSLSGGRNEKLFF
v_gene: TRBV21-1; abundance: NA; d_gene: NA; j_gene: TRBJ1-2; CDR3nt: TGTGCCAGCAGCGGGCGGAGGTGGACAGGGCCTATTTATGGCTACACCTTC; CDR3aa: CASSGRRWTGPIYGYTF
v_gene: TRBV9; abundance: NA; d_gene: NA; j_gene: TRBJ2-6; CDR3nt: TGTGCCAGCAGCGCCCGGACAGCCATTAGTCTACCTTCTGGGGCCAACGTCCTGACTTTC; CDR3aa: CASSARTAISLPSGANVLTF
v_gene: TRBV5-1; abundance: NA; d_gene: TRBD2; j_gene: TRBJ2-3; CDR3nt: TGCGCCAGCAGCTCATGGGCTAGCGGGGATTCCCTCACAGATACGCAGTATTTT; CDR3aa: CASSSWASGDSLTDTQYF
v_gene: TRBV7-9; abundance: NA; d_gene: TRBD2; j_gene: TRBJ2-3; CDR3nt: TGTGCCAGCAGCTCCCAACCGGGACTAGCGGCCCGAGGGGATACGCAGTATTTT; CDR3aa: CASSSQPGLAARGDTQYF
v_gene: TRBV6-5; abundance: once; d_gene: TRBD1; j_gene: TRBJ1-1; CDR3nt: TGTGCCAGCGGCCCGAACAGGGGGACTGAAGCTTTCTTT; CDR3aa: CASGPNRGTEAFF
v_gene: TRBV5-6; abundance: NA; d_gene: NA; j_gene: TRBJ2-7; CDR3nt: TGTGCCAGCAGCTTGACCGTTCGGACAGTCTCCTACGAGCAGTACTTC; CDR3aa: CASSLTVRTVSYEQYF
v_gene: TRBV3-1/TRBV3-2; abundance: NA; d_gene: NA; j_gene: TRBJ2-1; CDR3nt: TGTGCCAGCAGCCGGGGACTCCTCTACAATGAGCAGTTCTTC; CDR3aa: CASSRGLLYNEQFF
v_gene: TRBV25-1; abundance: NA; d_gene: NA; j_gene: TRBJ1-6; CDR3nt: TGTGCCAGCAGGAGTGCCTCGTATAATTCACCCCTCCACTTT; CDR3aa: CASRSASYNSPLHF
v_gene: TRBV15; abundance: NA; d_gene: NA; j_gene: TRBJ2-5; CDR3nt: TGTGCCACCAGCAGCACAGGGAGAGAGACCCAGTACTTC; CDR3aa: CATSSTGRETQYF
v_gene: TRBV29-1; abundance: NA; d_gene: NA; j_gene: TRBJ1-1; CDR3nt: TGCAGCGCCTTAAAGCAACTGAACACTGAAGCTTTCTTT; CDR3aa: CSALKQLNTEAFF
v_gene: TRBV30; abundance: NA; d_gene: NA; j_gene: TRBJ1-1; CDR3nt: TGTGCCTGGAGTCGGACACAGGGAGCTTTCTTT; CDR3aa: CAWSRTQGAFF
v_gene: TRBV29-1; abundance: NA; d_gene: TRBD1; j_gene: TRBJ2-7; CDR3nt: TGCAGCGTCACCGGGACAGGTTCGGCCCTTTACGAGCAGTACTTC; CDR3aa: CSVTGTGSALYEQYF
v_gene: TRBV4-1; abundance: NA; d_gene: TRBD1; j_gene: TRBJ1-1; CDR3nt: TGCGCCAGCAGCCAAGTCGGGACAGGGCGGAATGAAGCTTTCTTT; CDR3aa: CASSQVGTGRNEAFF
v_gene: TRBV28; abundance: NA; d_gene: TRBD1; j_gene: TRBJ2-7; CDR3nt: TGTGCCAGCAGGGCCGGGACAGACTACGAGCAGTACTTC; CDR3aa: CASRAGTDYEQYF
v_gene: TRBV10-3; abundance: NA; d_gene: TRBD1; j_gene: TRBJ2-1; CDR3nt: TGTGCCATCAGCGTACAGGGGGATGAGCAGTTCTTC; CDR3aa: CAISVQGDEQFF
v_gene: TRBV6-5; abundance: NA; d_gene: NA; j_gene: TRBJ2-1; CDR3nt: TGTGCCAGCGGCGGCAGCTCCTACAATGAGCAGTTCTTC; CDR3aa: CASGGSSYNEQFF
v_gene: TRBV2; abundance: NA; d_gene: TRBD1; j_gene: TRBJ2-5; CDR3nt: TGTGCCAGCAGGGACAGGTCCGGGGAGACCCAGTACTTC; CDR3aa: CASRDRSGETQYF
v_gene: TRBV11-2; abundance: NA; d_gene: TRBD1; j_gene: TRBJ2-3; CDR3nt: TGTGCCAGCAGCTCCAGGGGGCGAGGGTCCCCAGATACGCAGTATTTT; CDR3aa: CASSSRGRGSPDTQYF
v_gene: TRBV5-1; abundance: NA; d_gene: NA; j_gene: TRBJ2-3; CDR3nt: TGCGCCAGCAGCTTGACAGACCGCACAGATACGCAGTATTTT; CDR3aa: CASSLTDRTDTQYF
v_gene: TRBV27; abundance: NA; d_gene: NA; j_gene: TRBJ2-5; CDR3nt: TGTGCCAGCAGGACCCTCGGGAATATGTCCCCCAATCAAGAGACCCAGTACTTC; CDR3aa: CASRTLGNMSPNQETQYF
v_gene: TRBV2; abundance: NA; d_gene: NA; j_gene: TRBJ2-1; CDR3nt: TGTGCCAGCAGTGAAAGGTCCCAGGGGAGATCCTACAATGAGCAGTTCTTC; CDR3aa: CASSERSQGRSYNEQFF
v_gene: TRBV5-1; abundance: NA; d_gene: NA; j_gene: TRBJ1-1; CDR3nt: TGCGCCAGCAGCTGGGGCAACAGGGCCCGGAACACTGAAGCTTTCTTT; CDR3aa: CASSWGNRARNTEAFF
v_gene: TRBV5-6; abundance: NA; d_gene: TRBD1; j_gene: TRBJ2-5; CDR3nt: TGTGCCAGCAGTGACAGGGACCGGGAGACCCAGTACTTC; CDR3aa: CASSDRDRETQYF
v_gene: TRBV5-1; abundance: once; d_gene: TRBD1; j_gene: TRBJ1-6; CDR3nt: TGCGCCAGCAGCTTGGTGGGACAGGGGTATAATTCACCCCTCCACTTT; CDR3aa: CASSLVGQGYNSPLHF